The 32 T cell receptor beta chains in this list originate from one sample, sequenced in a study of blood T cell repertoires in COVID-19. Some clones are missing from TCRdb's copy, which holds only in-frame ones; the method was immunoSEQ multiplex PCR. This table holds over 130,000 clones, 80% to 85% found once. Sequenced: peripheral blood. The receptors originated from a man aged 25-45 years with COVID-19, enrolled during active disease.

The rearrangement uses TRBV2 and TRBJ2-4; 12 bases are shared with TRBD2. The germline CDR1 and CDR2 sequences are SNHLY and FYNNEI. Unmatched junction bases numbered 8, after V lost 5 bases and J lost 0 bases. The CDR3 loop spans 18 amino acids. The CDR3 coding sequence is TGTGCCAGCAGTTGGACTAGCGGGACCGGGAAAGCCAAAAACATTCAGTACTTC. It is translated as CASSWTSGTGKAKNIQYF.

The chain recombines TRBV7-2 with TRBJ1-3; tentative D call: TRBD1 (5 bases). The CDR3 runs to 15 residues. V was cut by 5 bases and J by 2 bases, with 13 bases left in between. Germline V gene sequence: CDR1 SGHTA, CDR2 FQGNSA. The CDR3 DNA reads as TGTGCCAGCAGCCGCCTTGGGGCCGCTGGAAACACCATATATTTT. It specifies CASSRLGAAGNTIYF.

This rearrangement joins TRBV5-1 to TRBJ2-2; D perhaps matches TRBD2 (7 bases). V dropped 7 bases and J dropped 4 bases, with 17 bases sitting between them. This CDR3 spans 15 amino acids. Germline CDR1 reads SGHRS; CDR2 reads YFSETQ. The CDR3 bases are TGCGCCAGCGGGGGCCTAGCGGTAGGCACCGGGGAGCTGTTTTTT. This sequence encodes CASGGLAVGTGELFF.

The gene calls are TRBV2 and TRBJ2-7, with D possibly being TRBD1 (5 bases). The V end lost 6 bases, the J end lost 5 bases, and 11 bases lay between the germline ends. This CDR3 has 12 residues. Germline loops: CDR1 SNHLY, CDR2 FYNNEI. The CDR3, as DNA: TGTGCCAGCAGAAGACAGAGGAACGAGCAGTACTTC. It yields the protein CASRRQRNEQYF.

CDR3 loop: CAWSPQGTEAFF. The CDR3 DNA reads TGTGCCTGGAGCCCACAGGGGACTGAAGCTTTCTTT. This chain joins TRBV30 and TRBJ1-1, with 7 bases identical to TRBD1. V shed 3 bases and J 5 bases; nucleotides not matched to a gene: 3. The CDR3 loop spans 12 amino acids. Per the germline V gene, CDR1 is GTSNPN and CDR2 is SVGIG (reference sequence).

This chain joins TRBV21-1 and TRBJ2-2; the DNA was not compared with TRBD2, the D call given in the table. TRBV21-1 constitutes a pseudogene. This CDR3 spans 19 amino acids. Here the CDR3 DNA reads TGTGCCAGCAGCTCTCTGACTAGCGGGAGTGTCTGTTACACCGGGGAGCTGTTTTTT. Its translation is CASSSLTSGSVCYTGELFF.

The V call is TRBV24-1, the J call TRBJ2-5; no reliable D call. V lost 9 bases and J 2 bases, leaving 12 bases between the germline ends. The CDR3 is 13 residues long. The germline V gene encodes CDR1 KGHDR and CDR2 SFDVKD. In DNA, the CDR3 is TGTGCCACCTCCCACGGTTTTCAAGAGACCCAGTACTTC. Translated: CATSHGFQETQYF.

This chain connects TRBV6-5 to TRBJ2-1; 9 nucleotides match TRBD2. The germline gives CDR1 MNHEY, CDR2 SVGAGI. V lost 6 bases and J lost 7; bases outside the gene matches: 7. The CDR3 has 14 amino acids. CDR3 nucleotide sequence: TGTGCCAGCAGAGCTAGCGGGGCAATGAATGAGCAGTTCTTC. It codes for CASRASGAMNEQFF.

This chain links TRBV6-5 with TRBJ2-1, with TRBD2 matching 7 bases. Germline CDR1 is MNHEY and CDR2 is SVGAGI. This CDR3 contains 13 residues. The V gene end was trimmed by 9 bases and the J gene end by 9 bases; junction bases not matched to a gene: 11. The CDR3 reads CASAGDGFFEQFF. CDR3 in DNA: TGTGCCAGTGCGGGGGACGGCTTTTTTGAGCAGTTCTTC.

This sequence joins TRBV29-1 and TRBJ1-1, with TRBD1 matching over 7 bases. The CDR3 sequence is 16 residues long. The V and J ends lost 3 bases and 6 bases, in that order; junction bases with no gene match: 16. Germline CDR1 reads SQVTM; CDR2 reads ANQGSEA. DNA of the CDR3: TGCAGCGTTGACCCCCGGACAGGTAGCTTACTAGCTGAAGCTTTCTTT. Translating gives CSVDPRTGSLLAEAFF.

A few counts support this clone. V usage is TRBV28 and J usage is TRBJ2-7; 11 bases map to TRBD1. This CDR3 contains 15 residues. After removal of 6 bases from V and 2 bases from J, the junction contained 6 bases not matched to a gene. CDR1 and CDR2 from the germline V gene are MDHEN and SYDVKM. The CDR3 loop is CASRLPGQGAYEQYF. In DNA, the CDR3 is TGTGCCAGCAGACTTCCGGGACAGGGGGCCTACGAGCAGTACTTC.

The V and J genes are TRBV9 and TRBJ2-1, with 8 nucleotides matching TRBD1. Germline V lookup: CDR1 SGDLS, CDR2 YYNGEE. Unmatched junction bases numbered 11, after V lost 2 bases and J lost 4 bases. This CDR3 has 17 amino acids. In DNA, the CDR3 is TGTGCCAGCAGCGTCACGGACAGGGCAACCCTGTACAATGAGCAGTTCTTC. Translating gives CASSVTDRATLYNEQFF.

This clone was seen just once. This chain joins TRBV10-3 and TRBJ2-7; weak D call: TRBD1 (6 bases). Germline CDR1 ENHRY, CDR2 SYGVKD. This CDR3 region has 16 residues. Trimming pared 0 bases from V and 2 bases from J, leaving 14 bases between. The CDR3 DNA follows: TGTGCCATCAGTGAGTCTGATGTGGGACACGCCTACGAGCAGTACTTC. It yields the protein CAISESDVGHAYEQYF.

CDR3 in amino acids: CASSPRTSSYEQYF. In DNA form, the CDR3 reads TGTGCCAGCAGTCCGCGGACTAGCTCCTACGAGCAGTACTTC. V is TRBV28 and J is TRBJ2-7, with 7 positions matching TRBD2. The CDR3 loop spans 14 amino acids. Germline CDR1 is MDHEN and CDR2 is SYDVKM. The V gene end was trimmed by 5 bases and the J gene end by 0 bases; junction bases not matched to a gene: 4.

This clone was detected ten times or more. The chain recombines TRBV6-6 with TRBJ1-1, with TRBD1 matching 9 bases. Germline assignment: CDR1 MNHNY and CDR2 SVGAGI (reference sequence). CDR3 length equals 14 residues. The trim removed 6 bases at V and 5 bases at J, leaving 7 bases unmatched. CDR3 sequence (DNA): TGTGCCAGCAGCCAAAGTGGGACAGGGACTGAAGCTTTCTTT. Translation gives CASSQSGTGTEAFF.

V is TRBV10-3 and J is TRBJ1-2; weak D call: TRBD1 (6 bases). V was trimmed by 7 bases and J by 2 bases, leaving 14 bases between them. The CDR3 spans 14 residues. The germline V gene has CDR1 ENHRY and CDR2 SYGVKD. The CDR3 nucleotides read TGTGCCATCACTGATCGACAGGACAACTATGGCTACACCTTC. It codes for CAITDRQDNYGYTF.

The V gene is TRBV28, the J gene TRBJ1-4; 9 nucleotides agree with TRBD1. From germline, CDR1 is MDHEN and CDR2 SYDVKM. The CDR3 runs 14 residues. After removal of 7 bases from V and 8 bases from J, the junction contained 8 bases not matched to a gene. CDR3 bases: TGTGCCAGCACCCCGGGACAGGGTAGGGAAAAACTGTTTTTT. Protein sequence: CASTPGQGREKLFF.

CDR3 nucleotide sequence: TGTGCCAGCAGGCCGGTAGGGCGGGAGTATCTTGGCTACACCTTC. It specifies CASRPVGREYLGYTF. The rearrangement uses TRBV28 and TRBJ1-2; D is unresolved. This CDR3 comprises 15 residues. The germline V gene has CDR1 MDHEN and CDR2 SYDVKM. Trimming removed 6 bases at V and 7 bases at J, with 21 bases between.

This chain connects TRBV21-1 to TRBJ1-6; TRBD1 was called by the table and not checked on the DNA. TRBV21-1 has pseudogene status. This CDR3 has 16 residues. CDR3 residues: CASSKGGFGTGQTLHF. The CDR3 DNA reads TGTGCCAGCAGCAAAGGGGGATTCGGGACAGGGCAGACCCTCCACTTT.

The chain joins TRBV5-8 to TRBJ2-3; TRBD2 aligns across 14 bases. This CDR3 is built from 15 residues. From germline, CDR1 is SGHTS and CDR2 YDEGEE. V was clipped by 4 bases and J by 11 bases; unmatched bases: 9. The CDR3 protein is CASSPSGTSGRRQYF. The CDR3 DNA sequence: TGTGCCAGCAGCCCCTCCGGGACTAGCGGGAGAAGGCAGTATTTT. Looking up the rest from reference TRBV5-8 and TRBJ2-3 gives the full variable domain: EAGVTQSPTHLIKTRGQQATLRCSPISGHTSVYWYQQALGLGLQFLLWYDEGEERNRGNFPPRFSGRQFPNYSSELNVNALELEDSALYLCASSPSGTSGRRQYFGPGTRLTVL.

The chain recombines TRBV3-1 (or the pseudogene TRBV3-2) with TRBJ1-6; 10 bases line up with TRBD1. The V segment lost 6 bases and the J segment 6 bases; nucleotides outside the gene matches: 5. Per the germline V gene, CDR1 is LGHDT and CDR2 is YNNKEL (reference sequence). The CDR3 is 15 residues long. The CDR3 DNA follows: TGTGCCAGCAGAAGACAGGGGGCCCCTAATTCACCCCTCCACTTT. It yields the protein CASRRQGAPNSPLHF.

The gene calls are TRBV4-1 and TRBJ1-5; 10 nucleotides match TRBD1. The CDR3 covers 17 residues. V dropped 0 bases and J dropped 6; count of bases not matched to a gene: 8. Per germline, CDR1 MGHRA and CDR2 YSYEKL. As DNA, the CDR3 is TGCGCCAGCAGCCAAGAAGGCGGGACAGGGGCGGGTCAGCCCCAGCATTTT. This sequence encodes CASSQEGGTGAGQPQHF.

The genes are TRBV10-1 and TRBJ2-3, with 8 bases fitting TRBD2. The CDR3 covers 16 residues. The J segment lost 6 bases and the V segment lost 4 bases, leaving 12 bases of the junction unmatched. Germline loops: CDR1 WNHNN, CDR2 SYGVQD (reference sequence). CDR3 region: CASSVPPTREEDTQYF. In DNA, the CDR3 is TGCGCCAGCAGTGTACCCCCCACGCGGGAGGAGGATACGCAGTATTTT.

This chain joins TRBV30 and TRBJ1-5, with D tentatively TRBD1 (6 bases). Trimming removed 4 bases from V and 2 bases from J, with 12 bases in between. The CDR3 spans 14 residues. The V gene's germline CDR1 is GTSNPN and CDR2 SVGIG (reference sequence). The CDR3 sequence: CAWNRAGGNQPQHF. In nucleotides, the CDR3 is TGTGCCTGGAATAGGGCAGGGGGCAATCAGCCCCAGCATTTT.

The sample holds a few counts of this clone. The chain carries TRBV4-3 and TRBJ2-2, with 8 bases aligning to TRBD2. Trimming removed 1 base from V and 8 bases from J; junction bases left unmatched: 15. CDR1 is LGHNA and CDR2 is YSLEER in the germline V gene. The CDR3 covers 18 residues. The CDR3 sequence is CASSQVATGTRNPGELFF. Written as DNA, the CDR3 is TGCGCCAGCAGCCAAGTTGCGACCGGGACTAGAAATCCTGGGGAGCTGTTTTTT.

This sequence joins TRBV6-5 and TRBJ2-1, with TRBD2 as a possible D gene (6 bases). There are 12 residues in the CDR3. Germline-derived CDR1 and CDR2 are MNHEY and SVGAGI. V gave up 10 bases and J gave up 10 bases, with 17 bases separating them. The CDR3 region is CATDGGTGEQFF. CDR3 coding DNA: TGTGCCACCGACGGGGGAACGGGGGAGCAGTTCTTC.

V usage is TRBV15 and J usage is TRBJ2-7; 7 bases are shared with TRBD2. Germline loops: CDR1 LNHNV, CDR2 YYDKDF (reference sequence). J lost 2 bases, V lost 1 base, and 5 bases had no gene match. The CDR3 loop spans 15 amino acids. The CDR3 DNA is TGTGCCACCAGCAGAGCCCCTAGCGGTACCTACGAGCAGTACTTC. Its protein is CATSRAPSGTYEQYF. Based on the CDR3 plus reference TRBV15 and TRBJ2-7, the full variable domain is DAMVIQNPRYQVTQFGKPVTLSCSQTLNHNVMYWYQQKSSQAPKLLFHYYDKDFNNEADTPDNFQSRRPNTSFCFLDIRSPGLGDTAMYLCATSRAPSGTYEQYFGPGTRLTVT.

The V gene is TRBV10-3, the J gene TRBJ1-5; D is ambiguous. Deletions cut 7 bases from V and 4 bases from J, with 11 bases between. Germline V lookup: CDR1 ENHRY, CDR2 SYGVKD. The CDR3 is 13 residues long. Here the CDR3 reads CAINSAENQPQHF. CDR3 nucleotide sequence: TGTGCCATCAATTCGGCGGAGAATCAGCCCCAGCATTTT.

The V gene is TRBV7-2, the J gene TRBJ2-7, with D perhaps matching TRBD1 (6 bases). V was trimmed by 5 bases and J by 2 bases, leaving 16 bases between them. The CDR3 spans 15 residues. Germline loops: CDR1 SGHTA, CDR2 FQGNSA. CDR3 protein: CASSPQARGTYEQYF. The CDR3 DNA reads TGTGCCAGCAGCCCACAGGCCAGGGGTACCTACGAGCAGTACTTC.

The chain uses TRBV7-3 and TRBJ2-1; D is perhaps TRBD2 (5 bases). With 2 bases removed from V and 5 bases from J, the gap between germline ends came to 10 bases. The CDR3 sequence is 14 residues long. Germline V gene sequence: CDR1 SGHTA, CDR2 FQGTGA. CDR3 loop: CASSLLERDNEQFF. CDR3 DNA sequence: TGTGCCAGCAGCTTACTAGAGAGGGACAATGAGCAGTTCTTC.

Only a few counts were recorded for this clone. V usage is TRBV4-2 and J usage is TRBJ2-1; TRBD2 agrees at 7 bases. Germline assignment: CDR1 LGHNA and CDR2 YNFKEQ. V gave up 11 bases and J gave up 7 bases; unmatched junction bases: 20. This CDR3 is built from 16 residues. CDR3: CAAARASGLGLNEQFF. In DNA, the CDR3 is TGTGCCGCAGCCAGGGCTAGCGGTCTGGGACTGAATGAGCAGTTCTTC.

This chain joins TRBV9 and TRBJ2-2; 9 nucleotides match TRBD1. Looked up from germline, CDR1 is SGDLS and CDR2 is YYNGEE. V gave up 4 bases and J gave up 7 bases; unmatched junction bases: 11. This CDR3 contains 16 residues. The CDR3, as DNA: TGTGCCAGCAGCATACGACAGGGGGTGGTTGGCGGGGAGCTGTTTTTT. Its translation: CASSIRQGVVGGELFF.